These T cell receptor beta chains were read from a single sample in a study of control samples from healthy donors and cancer patients. The table came from immunoSEQ multiplex PCR; TCRdb's copy has only in-frame clones and leaves some out. The repertoire holds 60,000 to 100,000 clones, with approximately 90% as singletons. Material: blood. The receptors stem from a man between 50 and 59 years old in good health. Each CDR3 is given with its conserved first and last residue. A D gene is named only where the DNA matches it firmly. Part of the rows lack a size; the others show once, few, many or a class for expanded clones.

V gene,J gene,clone size,D gene,CDR3 protein,CDR3 DNA
TRBV7-9,TRBJ1-3,NA,NA,CASSFARGDTIYF,TGTGCCAGCAGCTTTGCCCGTGGGGACACCATATATTTT
TRBV14,TRBJ2-7,NA,NA,CASSQTTLPHYEQYF,TGTGCCAGCAGCCAGACGACTCTTCCCCATTACGAGCAGTACTTC
TRBV3-1/TRBV3-2,TRBJ2-5,NA,TRBD1,CASSPGQGAVETQYF,TGTGCCAGCAGTCCAGGACAGGGGGCTGTGGAGACCCAGTACTTC
TRBV19,TRBJ2-1,few,TRBD2,CASSMERGDKDEQFF,TGTGCCAGTAGTATGGAGCGGGGGGACAAGGATGAGCAGTTCTTC
TRBV19,TRBJ1-2,NA,NA,CASSSPVPSIYGYTF,TGTGCCAGTAGTTCGCCGGTCCCATCCATCTATGGCTACACCTTC
TRBV15,TRBJ2-7,NA,NA,CATSREGTPYEQYF,TGTGCCACCAGCAGAGAAGGGACCCCCTACGAGCAGTACTTC
TRBV4-1,TRBJ1-6,NA,NA,CASSQDGASQLSPLHF,TGCGCCAGCAGCCAAGATGGTGCCTCCCAATTATCACCCCTCCACTTT
TRBV5-1,TRBJ1-1,few,NA,CASSLDGMNTEAFF,TGCGCCAGCAGCTTGGATGGGATGAACACTGAAGCTTTCTTT
TRBV6-6,TRBJ1-2,NA,TRBD1,CASSPGQAANYGYTF,TGTGCCAGCAGCCCCGGACAGGCAGCTAACTATGGCTACACCTTC
TRBV12-5,TRBJ2-3,NA,TRBD1,CASGLSRTGERDTQYF,TGTGCTAGTGGTTTGTCCCGGACAGGGGAAAGGGATACGCAGTATTTT
TRBV11-2,TRBJ1-2,NA,TRBD1,CASSPGQGDYGYTF,TGTGCCAGCAGCCCGGGACAGGGTGACTATGGCTACACCTTC
TRBV30,TRBJ2-7,NA,NA,CAWRENSYEQYF,TGTGCCTGGAGAGAGAACAGCTACGAGCAGTACTTC
TRBV19,TRBJ1-5,NA,NA,CASSIPGQNNQPQHF,TGTGCCAGTAGTATACCGGGGCAGAACAATCAGCCCCAGCATTTT
TRBV7-3,TRBJ2-2,NA,TRBD1,CASKGDRGSGELFF,TGTGCCAGCAAGGGAGACAGGGGGTCCGGGGAGCTGTTTTTT
TRBV18,TRBJ1-4,NA,NA,CASSPSDYGAFRSTNEKLFF,TGTGCCAGCTCACCAAGTGACTACGGGGCGTTCCGTAGCACTAATGAAAAACTGTTTTTT
TRBV7-9,TRBJ1-2,once,NA,CASSLAWAGRGYTF,TGTGCCAGCAGCCTAGCCTGGGCCGGTCGAGGCTACACCTTC
TRBV18,TRBJ2-5,NA,NA,CASSPEFPSGRQETQYF,TGTGCCAGCTCACCAGAGTTTCCTTCGGGGCGCCAAGAGACCCAGTACTTC
TRBV7-8,TRBJ2-3,NA,TRBD2,CASRQRGGQAGTDTQYF,TGTGCCAGCAGACAGCGGGGGGGCCAGGCCGGCACAGATACGCAGTATTTT
TRBV7-8,TRBJ2-7,NA,NA,CASSLGSGYRWEQYF,TGTGCCAGCAGCTTAGGCTCAGGGTACCGCTGGGAGCAGTACTTC
TRBV7-9,TRBJ1-5,NA,NA,CASSPMGASNQPQHF,TGTGCCAGCAGCCCTATGGGGGCGAGCAATCAGCCCCAGCATTTT
TRBV29-1,TRBJ1-2,few,NA,CSARHVSSGSDGYTF,TGCAGCGCTAGACACGTGAGTTCTGGTTCCGATGGCTACACCTTC
TRBV6-2/TRBV6-3,TRBJ2-3,once,NA,CAGSSPSRTSTDTQYF,TGTGCCGGCAGTAGCCCGAGTCGTACTAGCACAGATACGCAGTATTTT
TRBV5-6,TRBJ1-1,NA,TRBD1,CASSVDTGATEAFF,TGTGCCAGCAGCGTGGATACAGGGGCCACTGAAGCTTTCTTT
TRBV7-2,TRBJ2-2,NA,NA,CASSLYSAGELFF,TGTGCCAGCAGCTTATATAGCGCCGGGGAGCTGTTTTTT
TRBV18,TRBJ1-2,NA,NA,CASSAKGGNYGYTF,TGTGCCAGCTCAGCAAAGGGGGGAAACTATGGCTACACCTTC
TRBV29-1,TRBJ2-4,NA,TRBD1,CSVLRTGGILAKNIQYF,TGCAGCGTACTTAGGACAGGGGGGATACTAGCCAAAAACATTCAGTACTTC
TRBV19,TRBJ2-3,NA,TRBD1,CASSRTGGSDTQYF,TGTGCCAGTAGTAGGACAGGGGGATCGGATACGCAGTATTTT
TRBV18,TRBJ2-4,NA,TRBD2,CASSLKRGLGDIQYF,TGTGCCAGCTCCCTGAAGCGGGGCCTGGGGGACATTCAGTACTTC
TRBV2,TRBJ1-5,NA,TRBD1,CASAGTGRNQPQHF,TGTGCCAGCGCCGGGACAGGGAGAAATCAGCCCCAGCATTTT
TRBV7-9,TRBJ2-3,NA,NA,CASSLVSGGTDTQYF,TGTGCCAGCAGCTTAGTATCCGGGGGAACAGATACGCAGTATTTT
TRBV5-6,TRBJ1-2,NA,NA,CASSLAFAGVRSDYGYTF,TGTGCCAGCAGCTTGGCGTTTGCGGGAGTCCGGTCCGACTATGGCTACACCTTC
TRBV18,TRBJ1-1,NA,NA,CASSPKATAEAFF,TGTGCCAGCTCACCAAAGGCGACGGCTGAAGCTTTCTTT
TRBV6-2/TRBV6-3,TRBJ1-5,NA,NA,CASSYPADYQPQHF,TGTGCCAGCAGTTACCCAGCCGATTATCAGCCCCAGCATTTT
TRBV7-2,TRBJ1-1,NA,NA,CASSLAWTANTEAFF,TGTGCCAGCAGCTTAGCCTGGACAGCGAACACTGAAGCTTTCTTT
TRBV14,TRBJ1-4,NA,NA,CASSQFRGSNEKLFF,TGTGCCAGCAGCCAATTCCGGGGTTCTAATGAAAAACTGTTTTTT
TRBV23-1,TRBJ2-1,NA,NA,CASSPRLRARRNSEQFF,TGCGCCAGCAGCCCACGGTTGAGGGCCCGCCGAAATAGTGAGCAGTTCTTC
TRBV19,TRBJ1-2,NA,NA,CASAIANYGYTF,TGTGCCAGTGCGATAGCTAACTATGGCTACACCTTC